This is a list of T cell receptor beta chains from one sample in a study of cytomegalovirus exposure and HLA in healthy donors. Profiling relied on immunoSEQ multiplex PCR, and the TCRdb table lists in-frame clones only, not all of them. The sample lists approximately 160,000 clones, around 80% occurring once. Input material: PBMCs. The receptors were gathered from a human donor in good health. CDR3s include the opening cysteine and the closing phenylalanine or tryptophan. The D gene is left open where the match is weak. Size tells how often a clone was seen (once, few, many) or the class of an expanded clone, and some rows leave it out.

clone_size,j_call,v_call,d_call,cdr3_nt,cdr3_aa
.,TRBJ1-2,TRBV4-3,.,TGCGCCAGCAGCCAAGATGGGGCGGGGGGCGCGTACTATGGCTACACCTTC,CASSQDGAGGAYYGYTF
.,TRBJ1-6,TRBV7-9,.,TGTGCCAGCAGCTCTGACAGGTCTGATTCACCCCTCCACTTT,CASSSDRSDSPLHF
.,TRBJ2-5,TRBV15,TRBD2,TGTGCCACCAGCAATAGCGGGGGGGCGGGGGAGACCCAGTACTTC,CATSNSGGAGETQYF
.,TRBJ2-7,TRBV6-5,TRBD1,TGTGCCAGCAGCTATACAGGGGTCGAGCAGTACTTC,CASSYTGVEQYF
once,TRBJ2-5,TRBV9,TRBD2,TGTGCCAGCAGCGGGGGAGCGGGGTTACAAGAAACCCAGTACTTC,CASSGGAGLQETQYF
.,TRBJ1-6,TRBV5-4,.,TGTGCCAGCAGCTCGGACACAACCGGGAATTCACCCCTCCACTTT,CASSSDTTGNSPLHF
.,TRBJ2-3,TRBV15,.,TGTGCCACCAGCTGGGGCCCCTCAGGAGATACGCAGTATTTT,CATSWGPSGDTQYF
.,TRBJ1-2,TRBV9,TRBD1,TGTGCCAGCAGCGTAGCCGGGACAGGACCTGGCTACACCTTC,CASSVAGTGPGYTF
few,TRBJ1-2,TRBV9,.,TGTGCCAGCAGCGTAGATGCCGGGGACTATGGCTACACCTTC,CASSVDAGDYGYTF
.,TRBJ2-7,TRBV4-1,.,TGCGCCAGCAGCCAGAGCGGGCGGGCCGTCGACGAGCAGTACTTC,CASSQSGRAVDEQYF
.,TRBJ2-7,TRBV7-2,TRBD2,TGTGCCAGCAGCTTAGCGGGGGGGAGCTCCTACGAGCAGTACTTC,CASSLAGGSSYEQYF
.,TRBJ1-2,TRBV5-1,.,TGCGCCAGCAGCCCGGAGGGGGGGAATGGCTACACCTTC,CASSPEGGNGYTF
.,TRBJ1-5,TRBV5-8,.,TGTGCCAGCAGCCCCGGGACAAGCTATAGCAATCAGCCCCAGCATTTT,CASSPGTSYSNQPQHF
.,TRBJ2-7,TRBV6-1,.,TGTGCCACCTCCGCCGGAGGGACCTACGAGCAGTACTTC,CATSAGGTYEQYF
.,TRBJ1-5,TRBV19,.,TGTGCCAGTAGTATATCATGGGCAGGCGGCAATCAGCCCCAGCATTTT,CASSISWAGGNQPQHF
few,TRBJ2-5,TRBV5-1,TRBD1,TGCGCCAGCAGCTTGGCCTCTACAGGGGTAGGGGAGACCCAGTACTTC,CASSLASTGVGETQYF
.,TRBJ2-3,TRBV5-1,.,TGCGCCAGCAGCTTGGTGCGGGGAGGGGGAGCAGATACGCAGTATTTT,CASSLVRGGGADTQYF
once,TRBJ2-3,TRBV7-2,.,TGTGCCAGCAGCCTAAGCGGGCCAGATACGCAGTATTTT,CASSLSGPDTQYF
.,TRBJ1-3,TRBV9,.,TGTGCCAGCAGCGTAGGGGGCAGCTCTGGAAACACCATATATTTT,CASSVGGSSGNTIYF
.,TRBJ2-7,TRBV5-5,TRBD2,TGTGCCAGCAGCTTGGCGGGAGGGCTATCCTACGAGCAGTACTTC,CASSLAGGLSYEQYF
.,TRBJ2-1,TRBV19,.,TGTGCCAGTAGTGCCGGGACTTCTAACAATGAGCAGTTCTTC,CASSAGTSNNEQFF
.,TRBJ2-3,TRBV6-6,.,TGTGCCAGCACCCTCCCCCGGGGTATGACAGATACGCAGTATTTT,CASTLPRGMTDTQYF
.,TRBJ2-2,TRBV7-2,TRBD2,TGTGCCAGCAGCTTAGGGGTAGCGGGGGGGAAGAACACCGGGGAGCTGTTTTTT,CASSLGVAGGKNTGELFF
.,TRBJ1-1,TRBV6-1,.,TGTGCCAGCAGTTCCTACTGGGGGGGGAACACTGAAGCTTTCTTT,CASSSYWGGNTEAFF
once,TRBJ1-6,TRBV6-1,.,TGTGCCAGCAGTGACGGGACAAGCGGCCTCCACTTT,CASSDGTSGLHF
.,TRBJ1-2,TRBV9,.,TGTGCCAGCAGCCCAAGGCTAACCGATCCCGACAGCGCTAACTATGGCTACACCTTC,CASSPRLTDPDSANYGYTF
.,TRBJ1-3,TRBV19,.,TGTGCCAGTACCGGACAGTACTCTGGAAACACCATATATTTT,CASTGQYSGNTIYF
.,TRBJ2-7,TRBV2,TRBD1,TGTGCCAGTCGAGACAGGGGGAACTCCTACGAGCAGTACTTC,CASRDRGNSYEQYF
.,TRBJ1-1,TRBV6-1,.,TGTGCCAGCAGTGACTTTCGGAGGGCTTTCTTT,CASSDFRRAFF
.,TRBJ1-5,TRBV6-5,.,TGTGCCAGCAGTTACTCGGGGCCCTGGAATCAGCCCCAGCATTTT,CASSYSGPWNQPQHF
once,TRBJ2-3,TRBV12-5,TRBD1,TGTGCTAGTGGTTCCACCGGGACAGGGGCCAGTTATACGCAGTATTTT,CASGSTGTGASYTQYF
.,TRBJ2-7,TRBV6-1,.,TGTGCCAGCAGTGCAGGGTTGATCTCCTACGAGCAGTACTTC,CASSAGLISYEQYF
once,TRBJ2-5,TRBV5-1,TRBD1,TGCGCCAGCAGCGGGGGACAGGGAACGGAGACCCAGTACTTC,CASSGGQGTETQYF
.,TRBJ2-1,TRBV7-9,.,TGTGCCAGCAGCTTAGGCCGTCGAGGGCTCGTCACTGAGCAGTTCTTC,CASSLGRRGLVTEQFF
.,TRBJ1-1,TRBV4-2,TRBD1,TGTGCCGCCAGGGGGGTGAACACTGAAGCTTTCTTT,CAARGVNTEAFF
.,TRBJ2-2,TRBV7-9,TRBD1,TGTGCCAGCAGCCTTGAACAGGGGTTGAACACCGGGGAGCTGTTTTTT,CASSLEQGLNTGELFF
.,TRBJ2-7,TRBV10-1,TRBD2,TGCGCCAGCAGTAATAGCGGGTCCCACTACGAGCAGTACTTC,CASSNSGSHYEQYF
once,TRBJ1-3,TRBV6-1,.,TGTGCCAGCAGTGTTGAGGCACTCTCTGGAAACACCATATATTTT,CASSVEALSGNTIYF
.,TRBJ1-2,TRBV7-6,TRBD1,TGTGCCAGCAGCTACGGGACAGGGGATGGTTACACCTTC,CASSYGTGDGYTF
.,TRBJ1-3,TRBV5-6,TRBD1,TGTGCCAGCAGCCGGAACAGGGGGCCTGGAAACACCATATATTTT,CASSRNRGPGNTIYF
once,TRBJ2-7,TRBV6-1,TRBD2,TGTGCCAGCAGGGACGGGACTAGGCTCTACGAGCAGTACTTC,CASRDGTRLYEQYF
few,TRBJ2-3,TRBV4-3,.,TGCGCCAGCAGCCAAGATAGGCTAGCGAGCAGCCCCCCAGATACGCAGTATTTT,CASSQDRLASSPPDTQYF
few,TRBJ1-3,TRBV27,TRBD1,TGTGCCAGCAGTTTATCAGGGGGCGTAGGATACTCTGGAAACACCATATATTTT,CASSLSGGVGYSGNTIYF
few,TRBJ1-1,TRBV9,.,TGTGCCAGCAGCGTAGGAGGGGAAGCTTTCTTT,CASSVGGEAFF
.,TRBJ2-2,TRBV7-2,TRBD1,TGTGCCAGCGGAAAAAGGACAGGGAACACCGGGGAGCTGTTTTTT,CASGKRTGNTGELFF
.,TRBJ2-3,TRBV2,.,TGTGCCAGCAGTGCGGGACACGGCACAGATACGCAGTATTTT,CASSAGHGTDTQYF